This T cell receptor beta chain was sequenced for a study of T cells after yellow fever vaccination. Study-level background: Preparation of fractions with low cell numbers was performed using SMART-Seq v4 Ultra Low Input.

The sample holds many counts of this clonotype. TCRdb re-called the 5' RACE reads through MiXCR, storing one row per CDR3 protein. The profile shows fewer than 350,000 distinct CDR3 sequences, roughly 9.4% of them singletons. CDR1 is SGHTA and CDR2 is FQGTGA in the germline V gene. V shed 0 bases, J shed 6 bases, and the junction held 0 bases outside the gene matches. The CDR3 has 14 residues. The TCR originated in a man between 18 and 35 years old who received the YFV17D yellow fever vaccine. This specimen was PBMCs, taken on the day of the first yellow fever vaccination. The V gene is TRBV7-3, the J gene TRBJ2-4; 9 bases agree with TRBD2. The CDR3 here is CASSLTTSGNIQYF. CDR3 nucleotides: TGTGCCAGCAGCTTAACGACTAGCGGAAACATTCAGTACTTC.